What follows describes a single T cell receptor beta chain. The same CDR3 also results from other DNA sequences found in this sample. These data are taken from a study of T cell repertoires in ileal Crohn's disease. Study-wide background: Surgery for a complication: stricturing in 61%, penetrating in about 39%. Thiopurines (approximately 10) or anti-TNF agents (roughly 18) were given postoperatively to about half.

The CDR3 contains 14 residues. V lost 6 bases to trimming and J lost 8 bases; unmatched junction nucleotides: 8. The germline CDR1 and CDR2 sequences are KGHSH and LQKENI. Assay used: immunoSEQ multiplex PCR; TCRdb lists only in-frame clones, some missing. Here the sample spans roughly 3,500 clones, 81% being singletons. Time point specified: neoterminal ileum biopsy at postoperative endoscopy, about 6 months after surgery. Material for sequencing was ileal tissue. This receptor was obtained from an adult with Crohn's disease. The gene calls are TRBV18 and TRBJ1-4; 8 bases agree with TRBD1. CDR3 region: CASSPDRGTEKLFF. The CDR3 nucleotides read TGTGCCAGCTCGCCCGACAGGGGTACAGAAAAACTGTTTTTT. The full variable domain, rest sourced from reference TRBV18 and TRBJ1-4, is NAGVMQNPRHLVRRRGQEARLRCSPMKGHSHVYWYRQLPEEGLKFMVYLQKENIIDESGMPKERFSAEFPKEGPSILRIQQVVRGDSAAYFCASSPDRGTEKLFFGSGTQLSVL.